The TCR beta chain described here comes from a study of CD8 T cells in ankylosing spondylitis. The study, taken as a whole, reports: Disease-linked clones proved CD8+ and comparatively uncommon in peripheral blood. Reportedly, matched ankylosing spondylitis synovial fluid was significantly enriched for disease-linked clones. Seemingly distinctive of ankylosing spondylitis blood was a TCR beta motif formed by eight highly homologous variants.

Making the TCR beta libraries involved quantitative 5'-RACE with molecular barcodes. TCRdb reprocessed the 5' RACE reads via MiXCR and lists one record per CDR3 protein. The sample has 250,000 to 350,000 distinct CDR3 sequences, around 18% seen once. This clonotype was observed a few times. Its matching antigen is unknown. CDR1 and CDR2 (germline): SGHRS, YFSETQ. With 4 bases removed from V and 1 base from J, the gap between germline ends came to 8 bases. The length of the CDR3 is 14 residues. The J gene is TRBJ2-2, the V gene TRBV5-1; no clear D. Sequencing used blood, either unsorted or a sorted T cell fraction (not recorded which). This clonotype originated in a male donor with ankylosing spondylitis or in good health (not recorded which). The DNA of the CDR3 is TGCGCCAGCAGCGCCTGGGGGAACACCGGGGAGCTGTTTTTT. Its translation is CASSAWGNTGELFF.